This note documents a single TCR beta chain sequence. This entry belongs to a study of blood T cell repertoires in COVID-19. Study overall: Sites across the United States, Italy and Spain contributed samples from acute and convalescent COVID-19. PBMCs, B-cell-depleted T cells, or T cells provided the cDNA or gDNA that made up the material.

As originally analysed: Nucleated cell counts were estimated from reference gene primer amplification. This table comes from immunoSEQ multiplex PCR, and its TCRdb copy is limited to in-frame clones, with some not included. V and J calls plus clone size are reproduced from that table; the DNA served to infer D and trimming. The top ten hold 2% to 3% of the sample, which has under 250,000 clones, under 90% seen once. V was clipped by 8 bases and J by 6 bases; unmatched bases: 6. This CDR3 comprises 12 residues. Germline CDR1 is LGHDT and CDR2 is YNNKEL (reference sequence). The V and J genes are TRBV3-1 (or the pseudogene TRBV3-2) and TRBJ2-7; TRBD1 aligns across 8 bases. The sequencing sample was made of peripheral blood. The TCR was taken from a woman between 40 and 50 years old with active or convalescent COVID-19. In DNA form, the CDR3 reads TGTGCCAGCTCACCCGACAGGGGCGAGCAGTACTTC. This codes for CASSPDRGEQYF.